This TCR beta chain was observed in a study of regulatory T cells in long-lasting Graves disease. The V gene lost 4 bases and the J gene lost 7 bases, with 10 bases spanning the gap. Looked up from germline, CDR1 is MDHEN and CDR2 is SYDVKM. CDR3 length equals 13 residues. Study-wide points: Favored gene segments in persistent disease were TRBV28, TRBJ1-2 and TRBJ2-5.

This clonotype was seen ten or more times. Its antigen remains unknown. Assembly of TCR beta libraries relied on iRepertoire HTBI primers together with Arm-PCR of CDR3 regions. TCRdb reprocessed the multiplex PCR reads with MiXCR, giving one entry per CDR3 protein. In the table there are 350,000 to 450,000 distinct CDR3 sequences, more than 20% of which are singletons. Specified time point: persistent/refractory GD, antithyroid drugs over 5 years with positive TRAb. With RNA extracted from PBMCs as input, the TCR library was made. A roughly 8.3-milliliter sample of peripheral blood was drawn into EDTA tubes.

The sample in question was peripheral blood mononuclear cells (PBMCs), obtained when the disease was refractory, from a patient treated with antithyroid drugs. This TCR came from a woman aged 40-49 years with Graves disease. The genes are TRBV28 and TRBJ1-4; a possible D gene is TRBD1 (6 bases). The CDR3 region is CASSSGGREKLFF. The CDR3 DNA is TGTGCCAGCAGTTCGGGGGGCCGTGAAAAACTGTTTTTT. The full variable domain, rest sourced from reference TRBV28 and TRBJ1-4, is DVKVTQSSRYLVKRTGEKVFLECVQDMDHENMFWYRQDPGLGLRLIYFSYDVKMKEKGDIPEGYSVSREKKERFSLILESASTNQTSMYLCASSSGGREKLFFGSGTQLSVL.